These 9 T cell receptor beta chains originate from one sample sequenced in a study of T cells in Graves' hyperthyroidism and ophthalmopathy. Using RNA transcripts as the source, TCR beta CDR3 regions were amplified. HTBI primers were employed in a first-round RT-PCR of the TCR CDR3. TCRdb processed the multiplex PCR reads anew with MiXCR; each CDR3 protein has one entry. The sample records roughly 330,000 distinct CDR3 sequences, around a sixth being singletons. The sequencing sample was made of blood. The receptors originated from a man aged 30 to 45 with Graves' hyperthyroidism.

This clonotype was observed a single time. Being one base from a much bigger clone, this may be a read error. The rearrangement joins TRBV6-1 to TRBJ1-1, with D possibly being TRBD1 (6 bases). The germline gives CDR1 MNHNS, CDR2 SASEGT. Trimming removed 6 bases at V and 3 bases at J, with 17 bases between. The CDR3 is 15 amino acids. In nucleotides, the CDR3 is TGTGCCAGCAGGCCCCGGACAGAGGGTCACACTGAAGCTTTCTTT. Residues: CASRPRTEGHTEAFF.

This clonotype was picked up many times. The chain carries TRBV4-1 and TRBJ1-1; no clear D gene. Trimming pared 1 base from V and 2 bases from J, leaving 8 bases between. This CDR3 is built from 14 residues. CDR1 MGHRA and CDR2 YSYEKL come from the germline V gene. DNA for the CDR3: TGCGCCAGCAGCCAAGGGTTCCTTAACACTGAAGCTTTCTTT. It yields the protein CASSQGFLNTEAFF.

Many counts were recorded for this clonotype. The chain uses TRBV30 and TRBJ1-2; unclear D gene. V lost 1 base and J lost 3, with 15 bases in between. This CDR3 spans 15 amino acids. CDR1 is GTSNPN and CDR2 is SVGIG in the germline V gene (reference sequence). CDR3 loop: CAWSAPTALDYGYTF. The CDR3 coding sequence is TGTGCCTGGAGTGCACCCACAGCGCTCGACTATGGCTACACCTTC.

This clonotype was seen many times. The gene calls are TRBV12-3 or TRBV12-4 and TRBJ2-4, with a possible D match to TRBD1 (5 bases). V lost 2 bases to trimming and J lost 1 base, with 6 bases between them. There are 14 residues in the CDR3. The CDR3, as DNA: TGTGCCAGCAGTTTATCAGGGGCCAAAAACATTCAGTACTTC. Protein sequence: CASSLSGAKNIQYF.

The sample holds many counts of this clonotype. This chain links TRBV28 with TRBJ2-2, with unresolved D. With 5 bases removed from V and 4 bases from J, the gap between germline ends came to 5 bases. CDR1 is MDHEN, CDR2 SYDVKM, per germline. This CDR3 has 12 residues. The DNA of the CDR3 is TGTGCCAGCAGTCCTAGCACCGGGGAGCTGTTTTTT. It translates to CASSPSTGELFF.

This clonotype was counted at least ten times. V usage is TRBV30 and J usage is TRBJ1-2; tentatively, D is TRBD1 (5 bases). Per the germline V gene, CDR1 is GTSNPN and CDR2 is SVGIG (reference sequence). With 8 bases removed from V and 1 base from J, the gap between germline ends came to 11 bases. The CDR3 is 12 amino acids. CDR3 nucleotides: TGTGCCGCCGACAGTTATAACTATGGCTACACCTTC. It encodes CAADSYNYGYTF.

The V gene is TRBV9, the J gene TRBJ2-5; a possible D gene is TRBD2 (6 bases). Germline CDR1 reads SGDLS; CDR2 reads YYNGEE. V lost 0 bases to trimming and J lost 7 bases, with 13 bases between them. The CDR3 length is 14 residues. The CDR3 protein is CASSVDVGGPTQYF. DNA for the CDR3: TGTGCCAGCAGCGTAGATGTCGGAGGGCCGACCCAGTACTTC.

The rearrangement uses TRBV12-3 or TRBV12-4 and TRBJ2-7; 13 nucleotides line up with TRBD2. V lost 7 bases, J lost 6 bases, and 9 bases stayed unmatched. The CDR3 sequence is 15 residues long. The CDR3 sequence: CASTLSLAGGGEQYF. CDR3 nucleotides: TGTGCCAGCACCCTTTCACTAGCGGGAGGGGGCGAGCAGTACTTC.

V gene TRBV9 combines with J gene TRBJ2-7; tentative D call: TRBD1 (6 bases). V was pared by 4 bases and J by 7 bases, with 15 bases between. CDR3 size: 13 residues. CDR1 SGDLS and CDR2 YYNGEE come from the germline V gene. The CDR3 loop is CASSQTGSKEQYF. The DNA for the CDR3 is TGTGCCAGCAGCCAAACAGGGTCGAAAGAGCAGTACTTC.